This entry lists 25 T cell receptor beta chains sequenced from one sample in a study of shared clonotypes between healthy human individuals. Libraries were prepared by immunoSEQ multiplex PCR; TCRdb keeps only in-frame clonotypes and omits some of them. The table shows about 2 million clones, with roughly 94% occurring only once. Sequencing input: naive CD4+ T cells sorted from blood. This sample's subset: CD45RA+ positively selected. These receptors were obtained from a man between 18 and 29 years old in good health.

As concerns this clone: Since a much larger clone is just one base distant, this may be a read error. This sample also contains other DNA sequences that code for the same CDR3. The CDR3 region has the DNA TGTGCCAGCAGCTTGGTAGGACAGGGGGCCTACGAGCAGTACTTC. Translated, it gives CASSLVGQGAYEQYF. V gene TRBV5-4 combines with J gene TRBJ2-7, with 10 bases that match TRBD1. V shed 0 bases and J 2 bases; nucleotides not matched to a gene: 2. Germline CDR1 is SGHNT and CDR2 is YYREEE (reference sequence). The CDR3 extends over 15 amino acids.

Worth noting for this clone: Different DNA sequences within this sample yield the same CDR3. V gene TRBV20-1 combines with J gene TRBJ2-2; D is ambiguous. The CDR3 covers 11 residues. The germline gives CDR1 DFQATT, CDR2 SNEGSKA (reference sequence). Between the trimmed V and J ends, which lost 3 bases and 1 base, there was a span of 0 bases. The CDR3 DNA sequence: TGCAGTGCTAGGAACACCGGGGAGCTGTTTTTT. It codes for CSARNTGELFF.

This clone was found once. V is TRBV4-1 and J is TRBJ2-5, with D possibly matching TRBD1 (5 bases). The CDR3 is 15 amino acids. In germline, CDR1 is MGHRA, CDR2 YSYEKL. V was trimmed by 1 base and J by 5 bases, leaving 14 bases between them. CDR3 nucleotides: TGCGCCAGCAGCCAAGGCCCCCAGGGTGAGGAGACCCAGTACTTC. This encodes CASSQGPQGEETQYF.

The V call is TRBV6-1, the J call TRBJ1-1; TRBD1 matches at 7 bases. The CDR3 extends over 12 amino acids. Germline CDR1 is MNHNS and CDR2 is SASEGT. V trimming: 6 bases; J trimming: 9 bases; junction bases outside the gene matches: 7. The CDR3 DNA reads as TGTGCCAGCAGGTCACAGGGGAGCCAAGCTTTCTTT. Its protein product is CASRSQGSQAFF.

This chain connects TRBV10-3 to TRBJ2-1; 8 bases align to TRBD1. With V trimmed by 10 bases and J by 1 base, 12 bases remained unmatched. CDR3 size: 16 residues. Germline CDR1 reads ENHRY; CDR2 reads SYGVKD. The CDR3 DNA is TGTGCCACCCGTAAGAACCAGGGGGCTTCCTACAATGAGCAGTTCTTC. It yields the protein CATRKNQGASYNEQFF.

The V and J genes are TRBV30 and TRBJ2-3; tentative D call: TRBD2 (5 bases). Germline assignment: CDR1 GTSNPN and CDR2 SVGIG (reference sequence). CDR3 length: 15 amino acids. Trimming removed 0 bases at V and 4 bases at J, with 14 bases between. DNA for the CDR3: TGTGCCTGGAGTGTACGGAGATCGGAGGCAGATACGCAGTATTTT. Translation gives CAWSVRRSEADTQYF.

This chain connects TRBV7-6 to TRBJ1-2; D ambiguous. CDR3 length: 14 amino acids. The V end lost 1 base, the J end lost 8 bases, and 14 bases lay between the germline ends. The germline gives CDR1 SGHVS, CDR2 FNYEAQ. CDR3: CASSLGPESRGYTF. CDR3 nucleotides: TGTGCCAGCAGCTTAGGTCCCGAGTCGCGGGGCTACACCTTC.

In this sample, this clone turned up once. The chain combines TRBV19 with TRBJ2-7, with TRBD1 identical over 9 bases. V lost 5 bases, J lost 3 bases, and 14 bases stayed unmatched. Germline V gene sequence: CDR1 LNHDA, CDR2 SQIVND (reference sequence). The CDR3 contains 17 residues. The CDR3 reads CASSDPGGTGSRYEQYF. In DNA form, the CDR3 reads TGTGCCAGTAGTGACCCTGGAGGGACAGGGTCACGCTACGAGCAGTACTTC.

V is TRBV30 and J is TRBJ1-1, with D unclear. Germline V gene sequence: CDR1 GTSNPN, CDR2 SVGIG (reference sequence). The CDR3 is 12 residues long. The germline V and J ends were trimmed by 4 bases and 4 bases, with 10 bases remaining between them. CDR3 sequence (DNA): TGTGCCTGGATACAGAGCCCCACTGAAGCTTTCTTT. Its protein is CAWIQSPTEAFF.

On this clone itself: The sample holds other DNA sequences that translate to the same CDR3. The chain uses TRBV7-8 and TRBJ1-1; D not certain. Trimming cost V 2 bases and J 0 bases, with 4 bases left between them. Germline V gene lookup returns CDR1 SGHVS and CDR2 FQNEAQ. This CDR3 has 13 residues. The CDR3 nucleotides read TGTGCCAGCAGCTTAAGACTGAACACTGAAGCTTTCTTT. Protein product: CASSLRLNTEAFF. Based on the CDR3 plus reference TRBV7-8 and TRBJ1-1, the full variable domain is GAGVSQSPRYKVAKRGQDVALRCDPISGHVSLFWYQQALGQGPEFLTYFQNEAQLDKSGLPSDRFFAERPEGSVSTLKIQRTQQEDSAVYLCASSLRLNTEAFFGQGTRLTVV.

The chain is built from TRBV27 and TRBJ2-3, with unresolved D. Trimming removed 5 bases at V and 2 bases at J, with 17 bases between. The CDR3 sequence is 16 residues long. Germline CDR1 reads MNHEY; CDR2 reads SMNVEV (reference sequence). DNA for the CDR3: TGTGCCAGCAGTCCGGGCCGCCTACCTGTCACAGATACGCAGTATTTT. It yields the protein CASSPGRLPVTDTQYF.

The J gene is TRBJ1-1, the V gene TRBV6-5; D is undetermined. Germline CDR1 MNHEY, CDR2 SVGAGI. This CDR3 spans 12 amino acids. Trimming pared 5 bases from V and 10 bases from J, leaving 14 bases between. The CDR3, as DNA: TGTGCCAGCAGTCAGGACCTTTTTAGAGCTTTCTTT. This codes for CASSQDLFRAFF.

The CDR3 region has the DNA TGTGCCAGCAGGGTGACAAGCCCGAACACCGGGGAGCTGTTTTTT. Encoded protein: CASRVTSPNTGELFF. The chain links TRBV2 to TRBJ2-2; D unresolved. V shed 6 bases and J shed 0 bases, with 11 bases lying between them. Per germline, CDR1 SNHLY and CDR2 FYNNEI. CDR3 length: 15 amino acids.

This clone has a single count. The chain has TRBV6-5 and TRBJ2-1; D is unresolved. Germline CDR1 is MNHEY and CDR2 is SVGAGI. The ends were cut back, 0 bases at V and 13 bases at J, with 16 bases in the middle. The CDR3 spans 14 residues. The CDR3 spells CASSYSFQVSIQFF. CDR3 coding DNA: TGTGCCAGCAGTTACTCATTCCAGGTCAGCATACAGTTCTTC.

This chain links TRBV5-1 with TRBJ1-2, with TRBD1 as a possible D gene (6 bases). The germline V gene encodes CDR1 SGHRS and CDR2 YFSETQ. Trimming stripped 2 bases from V and 3 bases from J, with 17 bases between. The CDR3 loop spans 16 amino acids. The CDR3 sequence: CASSFGPRDTYYGYTF. CDR3 bases: TGCGCCAGCAGCTTCGGTCCCCGGGACACATACTATGGCTACACCTTC.

This clone appeared a single time. This rearrangement joins TRBV7-2 to TRBJ2-7, with a tentative D call TRBD2 (6 bases). This CDR3 contains 12 residues. Trimming left V 6 bases short and J 3 bases short, with 9 bases between. Germline V gene lookup returns CDR1 SGHTA and CDR2 FQGNSA. CDR3 amino acids: CASRGTGYEQYF. In DNA, the CDR3 is TGTGCCAGCAGGGGGACTGGCTACGAGCAGTACTTC.

This chain joins TRBV2 and TRBJ2-3, with D perhaps given as TRBD1 or TRBD2 (5 bases each). V dropped 8 bases and J dropped 0 bases, with 18 bases sitting between them. Germline V gene lookup returns CDR1 SNHLY and CDR2 FYNNEI. CDR3 length: 16 amino acids. CDR3: CASALGDYLSTDTQYF. The CDR3 DNA follows: TGTGCCAGCGCACTAGGGGATTACCTCAGCACAGATACGCAGTATTTT.

Concerning this clone: This specimen includes other DNA sequences encoding the same CDR3. The V gene is TRBV6-5, the J gene TRBJ1-1; 7 positions agree with TRBD1. Trimming cost V 5 bases and J 8 bases; bases outside gene matches: 2. The CDR3 has 11 residues. Germline CDR1 and CDR2: MNHEY and SVGAGI. The CDR3 sequence is CASSRDSEAFF. The CDR3 DNA reads TGTGCCAGCAGTCGGGACAGCGAAGCTTTCTTT.

This clone was seen only once. The same CDR3 arises from other DNA sequences in this sample as well. V and J are TRBV10-3 and TRBJ2-1; 9 nucleotides align to TRBD2. The CDR3 totals 14 residues. The V gene's germline CDR1 is ENHRY and CDR2 SYGVKD. With 0 bases clipped from V and 7 bases from J, the junction kept 1 base outside the gene matches. CDR3 region: CAISESSGRNEQFF. Written as DNA, the CDR3 is TGTGCCATCAGTGAGTCTAGCGGGAGAAATGAGCAGTTCTTC.

A single count supports this clone. V gene TRBV29-1 combines with J gene TRBJ2-1; 7 nucleotides align to TRBD2. Germline assignment: CDR1 SQVTM and CDR2 ANQGSEA. The CDR3 is 14 amino acids. J lost 5 bases, V lost 5 bases, and 9 bases had no gene match. CDR3 DNA: TGCAGCGTTAAACCCGGGACTACGGACAATGAGCAGTTCTTC. Its translation is CSVKPGTTDNEQFF.

The chain uses TRBV7-9 and TRBJ2-7; the D call may be TRBD1 or TRBD2 (6 bases each). The CDR3 spans 17 residues. Germline V gives CDR1 SEHNR, CDR2 FQNEAQ (reference sequence). The germline V and J ends were trimmed by 4 bases and 1 base, with 20 bases remaining between them. Here the CDR3 reads CASSSWGDTLRSYEQYF. The CDR3 DNA reads TGTGCCAGCAGCTCTTGGGGGGACACCTTACGATCCTACGAGCAGTACTTC.

This clone occurred once. The chain is built from TRBV7-2 and TRBJ2-7, with 9 positions matching TRBD2. After removal of 3 bases from V and 0 bases from J, the junction contained 6 bases not matched to a gene. Germline assignment: CDR1 SGHTA and CDR2 FQGNSA. The CDR3 runs to 16 residues. The CDR3 is CASSLTSGLSSYEQYF. The CDR3 DNA is TGTGCCAGCAGCTTGACTAGCGGCCTTAGCTCCTACGAGCAGTACTTC. Full variable domain (outside the CDR3, taken from reference TRBV7-2 and TRBJ2-7): GAGVSQSPSNKVTEKGKDVELRCDPISGHTALYWYRQSLGQGLEFLIYFQGNSAPDKSGLPSDRFSAERTGGSVSTLTIQRTQQEDSAVYLCASSLTSGLSSYEQYFGPGTRLTVT.

This sequence joins TRBV2 and TRBJ1-4; D remains unclear. V lost 3 bases and J lost 10, with 9 bases in between. The CDR3 loop spans 12 amino acids. CDR1 is SNHLY and CDR2 is FYNNEI in the germline V gene. In DNA, the CDR3 is TGTGCCAGCAGTGATCGGGATCTAAAACTGTTTTTT. Protein sequence: CASSDRDLKLFF.

With regard to this clone: The identical CDR3 is also encoded by other nucleotide sequences in the sample. DNA of the CDR3: TGTGCCAGCAGTCTAACTGGTTTGGGGGCCAACGTCCTGACTTTC. It is translated as CASSLTGLGANVLTF. This rearrangement joins TRBV6-1 to TRBJ2-6; D is ambiguous. The length of the CDR3 is 15 residues. The V gene's germline CDR1 is MNHNS and CDR2 SASEGT. V gave up 5 bases and J gave up 4 bases, with 12 bases separating them.

A word on this clone: The same CDR3 is also encoded by other DNA sequences in this sample. This sequence joins TRBV5-4 and TRBJ2-7; D is possibly TRBD2 (5 bases). The CDR3 length is 15 residues. Germline CDR1 reads SGHNT; CDR2 reads YYREEE (reference sequence). Between the trimmed V and J ends, which lost 0 bases and 0 bases, there was a span of 10 bases. CDR3: CASSLAGTSSYEQYF. The DNA for the CDR3 is TGTGCCAGCAGCTTGGCAGGCACTAGCTCCTACGAGCAGTACTTC.